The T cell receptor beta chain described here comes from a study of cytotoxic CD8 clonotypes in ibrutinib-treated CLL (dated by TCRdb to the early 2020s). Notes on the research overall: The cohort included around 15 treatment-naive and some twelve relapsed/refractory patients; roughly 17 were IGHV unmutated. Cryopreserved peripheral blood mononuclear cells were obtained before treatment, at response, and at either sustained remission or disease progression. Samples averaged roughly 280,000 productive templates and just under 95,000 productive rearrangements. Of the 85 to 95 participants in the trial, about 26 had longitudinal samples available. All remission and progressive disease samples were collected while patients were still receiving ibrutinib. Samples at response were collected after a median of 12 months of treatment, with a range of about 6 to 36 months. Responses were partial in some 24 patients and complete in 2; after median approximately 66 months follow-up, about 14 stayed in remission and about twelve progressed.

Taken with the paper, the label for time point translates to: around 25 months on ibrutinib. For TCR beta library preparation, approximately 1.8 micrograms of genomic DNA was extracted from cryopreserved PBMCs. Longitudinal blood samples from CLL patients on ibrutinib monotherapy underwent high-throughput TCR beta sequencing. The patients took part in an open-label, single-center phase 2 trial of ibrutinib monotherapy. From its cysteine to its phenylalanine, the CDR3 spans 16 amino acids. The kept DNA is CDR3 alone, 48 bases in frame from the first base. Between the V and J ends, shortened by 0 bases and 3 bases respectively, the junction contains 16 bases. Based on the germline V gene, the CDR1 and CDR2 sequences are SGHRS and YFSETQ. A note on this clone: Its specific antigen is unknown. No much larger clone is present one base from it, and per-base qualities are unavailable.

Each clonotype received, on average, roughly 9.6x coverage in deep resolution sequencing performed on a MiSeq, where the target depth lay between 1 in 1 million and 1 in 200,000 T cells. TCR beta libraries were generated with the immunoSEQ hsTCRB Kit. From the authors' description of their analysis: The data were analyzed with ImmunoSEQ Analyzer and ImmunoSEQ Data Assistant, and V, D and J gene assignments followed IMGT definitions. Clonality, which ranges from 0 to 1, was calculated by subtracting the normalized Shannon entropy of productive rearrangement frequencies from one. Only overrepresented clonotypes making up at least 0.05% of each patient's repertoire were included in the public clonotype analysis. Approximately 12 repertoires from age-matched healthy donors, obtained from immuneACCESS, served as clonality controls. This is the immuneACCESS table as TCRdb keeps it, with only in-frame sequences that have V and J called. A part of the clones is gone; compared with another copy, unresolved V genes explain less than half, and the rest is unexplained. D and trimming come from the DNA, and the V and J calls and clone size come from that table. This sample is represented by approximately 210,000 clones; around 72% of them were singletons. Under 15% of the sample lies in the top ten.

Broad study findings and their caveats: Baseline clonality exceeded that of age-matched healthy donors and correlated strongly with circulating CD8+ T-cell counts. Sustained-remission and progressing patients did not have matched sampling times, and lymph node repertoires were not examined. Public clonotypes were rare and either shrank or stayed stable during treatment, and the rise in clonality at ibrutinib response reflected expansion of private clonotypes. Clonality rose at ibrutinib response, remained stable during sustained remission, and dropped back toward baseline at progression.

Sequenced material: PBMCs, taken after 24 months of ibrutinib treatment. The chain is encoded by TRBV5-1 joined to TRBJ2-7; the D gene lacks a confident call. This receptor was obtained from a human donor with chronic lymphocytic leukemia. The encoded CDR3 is CASSLAGDWMVYEQYF. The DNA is TGCGCCAGCAGCTTGGCCGGAGATTGGATGGTCTACGAGCAGTACTTC.